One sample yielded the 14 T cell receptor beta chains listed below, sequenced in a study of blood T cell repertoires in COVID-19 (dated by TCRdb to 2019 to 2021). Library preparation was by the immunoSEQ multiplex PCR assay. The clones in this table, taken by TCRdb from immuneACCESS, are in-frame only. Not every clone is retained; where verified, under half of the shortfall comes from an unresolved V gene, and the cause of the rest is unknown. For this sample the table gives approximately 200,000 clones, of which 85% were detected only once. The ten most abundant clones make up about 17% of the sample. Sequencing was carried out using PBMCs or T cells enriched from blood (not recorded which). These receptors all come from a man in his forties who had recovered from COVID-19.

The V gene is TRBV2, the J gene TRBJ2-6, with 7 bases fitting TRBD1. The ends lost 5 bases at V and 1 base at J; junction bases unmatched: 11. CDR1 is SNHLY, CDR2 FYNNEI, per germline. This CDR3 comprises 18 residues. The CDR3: CASSFDRVKGSGANVLTF. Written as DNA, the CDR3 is TGTGCCAGCAGTTTCGACAGGGTCAAAGGATCTGGGGCCAACGTCCTGACTTTC.

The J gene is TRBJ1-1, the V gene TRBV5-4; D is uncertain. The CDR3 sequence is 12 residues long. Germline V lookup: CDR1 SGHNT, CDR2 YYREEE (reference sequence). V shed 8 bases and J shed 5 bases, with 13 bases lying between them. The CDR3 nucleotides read TGTGCCAGTGCATCCTTCGGGACTGAAGCTTTCTTT. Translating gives CASASFGTEAFF. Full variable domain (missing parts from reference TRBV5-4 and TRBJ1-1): ETGVTQSPTHLIKTRGQQVTLRCSSQSGHNTVSWYQQALGQGPQFIFQYYREEENGRGNFPPRFSGLQFPNYSSELNVNALELDDSALYLCASASFGTEAFFGQGTRLTVV.

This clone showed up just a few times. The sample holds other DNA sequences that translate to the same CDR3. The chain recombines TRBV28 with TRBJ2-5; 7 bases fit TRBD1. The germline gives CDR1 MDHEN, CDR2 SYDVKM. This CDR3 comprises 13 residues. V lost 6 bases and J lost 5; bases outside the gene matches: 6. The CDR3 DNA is TGTGCCAGCAGCTTAGGGGGCCGGGAGACCCAGTACTTC. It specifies CASSLGGRETQYF. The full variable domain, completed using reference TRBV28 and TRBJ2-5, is DVKVTQSSRYLVKRTGEKVFLECVQDMDHENMFWYRQDPGLGLRLIYFSYDVKMKEKGDIPEGYSVSREKKERFSLILESASTNQTSMYLCASSLGGRETQYFGPGTRLLVL.

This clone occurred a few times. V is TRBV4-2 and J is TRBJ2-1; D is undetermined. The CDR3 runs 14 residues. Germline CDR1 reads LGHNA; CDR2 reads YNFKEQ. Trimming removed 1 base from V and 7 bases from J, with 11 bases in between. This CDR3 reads CASSQGPERNEQFF. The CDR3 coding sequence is TGTGCCAGCAGCCAAGGGCCGGAGAGGAATGAGCAGTTCTTC.

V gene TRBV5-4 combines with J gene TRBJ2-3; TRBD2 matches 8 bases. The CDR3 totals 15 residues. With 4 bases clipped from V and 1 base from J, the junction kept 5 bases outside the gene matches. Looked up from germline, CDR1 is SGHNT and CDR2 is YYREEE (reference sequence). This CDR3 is CASSPGGSGTDTQYF. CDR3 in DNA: TGTGCCAGCAGCCCGGGGGGGAGTGGCACAGATACGCAGTATTTT.

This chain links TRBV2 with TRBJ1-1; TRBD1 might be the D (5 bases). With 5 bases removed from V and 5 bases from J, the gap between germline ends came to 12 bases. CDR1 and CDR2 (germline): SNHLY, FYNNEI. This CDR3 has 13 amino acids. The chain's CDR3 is CASSSGFGTEAFF. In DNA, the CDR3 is TGTGCCAGCAGTTCAGGGTTTGGGACTGAAGCTTTCTTT.

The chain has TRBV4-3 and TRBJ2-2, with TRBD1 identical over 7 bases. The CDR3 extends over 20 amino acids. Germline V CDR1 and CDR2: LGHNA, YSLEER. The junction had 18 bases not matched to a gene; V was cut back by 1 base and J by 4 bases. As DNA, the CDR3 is TGCGCCAGCAGCCAAGGTGTCGCCCACAGGGGCGGTGTCGGCACCGGGGAGCTGTTTTTT. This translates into CASSQGVAHRGGVGTGELFF.

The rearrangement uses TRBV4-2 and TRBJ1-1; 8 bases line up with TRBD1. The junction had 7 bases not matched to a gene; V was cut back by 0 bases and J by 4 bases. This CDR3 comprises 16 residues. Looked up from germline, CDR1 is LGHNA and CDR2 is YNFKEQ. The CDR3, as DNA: TGTGCCAGCAGCCAAGATTTTGGTACAGGGGGCACTGAAGCTTTCTTT. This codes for CASSQDFGTGGTEAFF.

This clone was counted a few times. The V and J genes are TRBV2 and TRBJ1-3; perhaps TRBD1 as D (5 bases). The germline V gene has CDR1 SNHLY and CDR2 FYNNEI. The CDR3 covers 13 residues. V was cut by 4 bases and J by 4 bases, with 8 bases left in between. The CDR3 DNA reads TGTGCCAGCAGTGGACAGACAGGAAACACCATATATTTT. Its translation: CASSGQTGNTIYF.

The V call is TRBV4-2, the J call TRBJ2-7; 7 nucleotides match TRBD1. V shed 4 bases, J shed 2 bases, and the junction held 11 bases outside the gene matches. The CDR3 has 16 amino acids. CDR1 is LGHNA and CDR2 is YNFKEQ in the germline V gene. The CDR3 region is CASSPEGWTGTYEQYF. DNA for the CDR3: TGTGCCAGCAGCCCAGAAGGATGGACAGGTACCTACGAGCAGTACTTC.

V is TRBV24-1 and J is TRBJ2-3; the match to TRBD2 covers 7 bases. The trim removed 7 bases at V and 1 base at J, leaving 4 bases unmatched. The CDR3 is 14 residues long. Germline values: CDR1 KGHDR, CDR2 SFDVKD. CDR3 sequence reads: CATRRGGGTDTQYF. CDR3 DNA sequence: TGTGCCACCAGGCGGGGAGGGGGCACAGATACGCAGTATTTT.

CDR3 bases: TGTGCCAGCAGCTTTTCGGGACAGGGATTTGAAAAACTGTTTTTT. Translated: CASSFSGQGFEKLFF. V and J are TRBV5-5 and TRBJ1-4; 9 bases map to TRBD1. V lost 2 bases, J lost 7 bases, and 6 bases stayed unmatched. Germline CDR1 is SGHKS and CDR2 is YYEKEE (reference sequence). The CDR3 has 15 residues.

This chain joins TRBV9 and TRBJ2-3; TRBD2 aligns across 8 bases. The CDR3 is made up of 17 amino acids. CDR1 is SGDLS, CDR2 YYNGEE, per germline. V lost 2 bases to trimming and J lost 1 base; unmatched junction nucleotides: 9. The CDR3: CASSVLAGSVGTDTQYF. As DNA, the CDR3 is TGTGCCAGCAGCGTGCTAGCGGGTTCCGTTGGCACAGATACGCAGTATTTT.

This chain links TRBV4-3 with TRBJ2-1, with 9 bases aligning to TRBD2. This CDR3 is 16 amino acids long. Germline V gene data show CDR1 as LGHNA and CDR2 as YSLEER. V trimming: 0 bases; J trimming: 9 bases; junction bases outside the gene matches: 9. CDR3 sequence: CASSQEGSASGTEQFF. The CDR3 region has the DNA TGCGCCAGCAGCCAAGAAGGCTCGGCTAGCGGGACTGAGCAGTTCTTC.